The 5 T cell receptor beta chains below were found in one sample sequenced in a study of T cells after yellow fever vaccination. TCRdb fed the 5' RACE reads into MiXCR, producing one record per CDR3 protein. The repertoire holds roughly 110,000 distinct CDR3 sequences, with roughly 8.9% as singletons. Here the sequenced sample was CD8+ T cells sorted from PBMCs, taken 45 days after the yellow fever booster vaccination. The receptors shown here come from a man aged 25-40 years who received the YFV17D yellow fever vaccine.

This clonotype has at least ten counts. The chain couples TRBV12-3 or TRBV12-4 to TRBJ2-7, with unresolved D. The ends were cut back, 3 bases at V and 0 bases at J, with 12 bases in the middle. CDR3 length: 15 residues. The CDR3 sequence is CASSFSSGISYEQYF. CDR3 nucleotides: TGTGCCAGCAGTTTCTCCTCTGGGATCTCCTACGAGCAGTACTTC.

In this sample, this clonotype turned up many times. In DNA form, the CDR3 reads TGTGCCAGCTCACACGCCGGGGAGCTGTTTTTT. It codes for CASSHAGELFF. The chain joins TRBV14 to TRBJ2-2; no clear D gene. The CDR3 is 11 residues long. The V end was cut by 8 bases, the J end by 6 bases, with 7 bases between. Germline loops: CDR1 SGHDN, CDR2 FVKESK. Looking up the rest from reference TRBV14 and TRBJ2-2 gives the full variable domain: EAGVTQFPSHSVIEKGQTVTLRCDPISGHDNLYWYRRVMGKEIKFLLHFVKESKQDESGMPNNRFLAERTGGTYSTLKVQPAELEDSGVYFCASSHAGELFFGEGSRLTVL.

As regards this clonotype: This sequence may be a read error, since a much larger clone differs from it by one base. The CDR3 sequence: CASSDDNTGELFF. The DNA of the CDR3 is TGTGCCAGCAGCGACGATAACACCGGGGAGCTGTTTTTT. The V gene is TRBV9, the J gene TRBJ2-2; no definite D call. The CDR3 is 13 amino acids. Trimming cost V 3 bases and J 2 bases, with 5 bases left between them. CDR1 and CDR2 from the germline V gene are SGDLS and YYNGEE. The full variable domain, in which reference TRBV9 and TRBJ2-2 provide the parts outside the CDR3, is DSGVTQTPKHLITATGQRVTLRCSPRSGDLSVYWYQQSLDQGLQFLIQYYNGEERAKGNILERFSAQQFPDLHSELNLSSLELGDSALYFCASSDDNTGELFFGEGSRLTVL.

Many counts were recorded for this clonotype. This chain's CDR3 is CASSYVWREGPSSYNEQFF. CDR3 DNA: TGTGCCAGCAGTTACGTGTGGCGGGAGGGCCCTTCCTCCTACAATGAGCAGTTCTTC. J is TRBJ2-1 and V is TRBV6-5; 9 nucleotides align to TRBD2. Germline V CDR1 and CDR2: MNHEY, SVGAGI. This CDR3 comprises 19 residues. The V and J ends lost 2 bases and 0 bases, in that order; junction bases with no gene match: 11.

This clonotype appeared many times. V usage is TRBV4-1 and J usage is TRBJ2-1; no clear D. Germline V gene lookup returns CDR1 MGHRA and CDR2 YSYEKL. V dropped 7 bases and J dropped 0 bases, with 16 bases sitting between them. The CDR3 sequence is 16 residues long. CDR3 sequence reads: CASKPRAQNSYNEQFF. CDR3 bases: TGCGCCAGCAAACCAAGAGCCCAAAACTCCTACAATGAGCAGTTCTTC.